These 5 T cell receptor beta chains originate from one sample sequenced in a study of blood T cell repertoires in COVID-19. The table came from immunoSEQ multiplex PCR; TCRdb's copy has only in-frame clones and leaves some out. The sample includes 140,000 to 150,000 clones, 84% of them seen just once. Sequenced input: peripheral blood. The receptor source for this set is a human donor in a cohort sampled during active COVID-19.

The V gene is TRBV4-2, the J gene TRBJ2-1, with D possibly being TRBD2 (6 bases). V gave up 0 bases and J gave up 4 bases, with 13 bases separating them. From germline, CDR1 is LGHNA and CDR2 YNFKEQ. This CDR3 spans 16 amino acids. CDR3 sequence (DNA): TGTGCCAGCAGCCAAGATTACGGGAGAGATTACAATGAGCAGTTCTTC. Protein product: CASSQDYGRDYNEQFF.

This chain uses TRBV7-9 with TRBJ2-7; D possibly corresponds to TRBD1 (5 bases). This CDR3 has 11 residues. Germline V lookup: CDR1 SEHNR, CDR2 FQNEAQ (reference sequence). In nucleotides, the CDR3 is TGTGCCAGCAGGACAGTCGCTGTGGGTTTGGTC. Protein: CASRTVAVGLV.

The chain couples TRBV11-2 to TRBJ1-4, with 7 nucleotides matching TRBD1. CDR3 length: 15 amino acids. In germline, CDR1 is SGHAT, CDR2 FQNNGV. Trimming removed 5 bases from V and 8 bases from J; junction bases left unmatched: 11. The CDR3 region is CASSQGGLSQEKLFF. In nucleotides, the CDR3 is TGTGCCAGCAGCCAGGGGGGACTTTCGCAAGAAAAACTGTTTTTT.

The genes are TRBV28 and TRBJ2-7, with 7 bases that match TRBD1. The germline CDR1 and CDR2 sequences are MDHEN and SYDVKM. The trim removed 5 bases at V and 5 bases at J, leaving 9 bases unmatched. The CDR3 is made up of 14 amino acids. This CDR3 reads CASSPDRASDEQYF. DNA of the CDR3: TGTGCCAGCAGTCCCGACAGGGCGTCGGACGAGCAGTACTTC.

This clone has just one count. CDR3 in amino acids: CASSPSGGETQYF. CDR3 in DNA: TGTGCCAGCAGCCCTAGCGGAGGGGAGACCCAGTACTTC. The gene calls are TRBV7-2 and TRBJ2-5; 7 nucleotides agree with TRBD2. The V segment lost 5 bases and the J segment 5 bases; nucleotides outside the gene matches: 5. The CDR3 is 13 residues long. Germline CDR1 SGHTA, CDR2 FQGNSA.